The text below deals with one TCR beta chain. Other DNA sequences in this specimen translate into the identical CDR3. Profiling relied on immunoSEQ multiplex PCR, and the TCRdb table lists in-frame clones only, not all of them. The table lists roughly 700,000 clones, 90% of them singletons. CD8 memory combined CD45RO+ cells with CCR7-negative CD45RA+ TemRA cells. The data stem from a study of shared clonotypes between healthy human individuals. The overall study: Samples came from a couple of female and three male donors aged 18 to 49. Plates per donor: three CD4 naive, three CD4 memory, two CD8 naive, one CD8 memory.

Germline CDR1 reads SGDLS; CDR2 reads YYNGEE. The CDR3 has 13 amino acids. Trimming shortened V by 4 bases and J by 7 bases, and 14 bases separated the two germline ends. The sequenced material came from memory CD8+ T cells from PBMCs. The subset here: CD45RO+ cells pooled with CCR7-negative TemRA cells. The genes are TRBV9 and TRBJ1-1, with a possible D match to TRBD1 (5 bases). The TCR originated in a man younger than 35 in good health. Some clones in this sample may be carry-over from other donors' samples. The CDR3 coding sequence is TGTGCCAGCAGCCGCGCCGGGGGGGATGAAGCTTTCTTT. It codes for CASSRAGGDEAFF. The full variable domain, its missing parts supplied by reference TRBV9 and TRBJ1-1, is DSGVTQTPKHLITATGQRVTLRCSPRSGDLSVYWYQQSLDQGLQFLIQYYNGEERAKGNILERFSAQQFPDLHSELNLSSLELGDSALYFCASSRAGGDEAFFGQGTRLTVV.